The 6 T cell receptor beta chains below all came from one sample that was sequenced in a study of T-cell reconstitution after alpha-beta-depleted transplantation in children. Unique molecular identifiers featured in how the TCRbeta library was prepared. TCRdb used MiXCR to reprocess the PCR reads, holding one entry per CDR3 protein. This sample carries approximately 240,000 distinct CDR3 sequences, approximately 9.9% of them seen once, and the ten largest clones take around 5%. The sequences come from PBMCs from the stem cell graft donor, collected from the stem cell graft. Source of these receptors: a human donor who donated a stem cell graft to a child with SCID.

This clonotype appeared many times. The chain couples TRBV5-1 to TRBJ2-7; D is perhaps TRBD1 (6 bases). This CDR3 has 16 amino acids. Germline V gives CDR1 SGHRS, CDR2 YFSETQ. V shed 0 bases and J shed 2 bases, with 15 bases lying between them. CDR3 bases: TGCGCCAGCAGCTTGGATGGGGGCCTCGGGACCTACGAGCAGTACTTC. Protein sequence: CASSLDGGLGTYEQYF.

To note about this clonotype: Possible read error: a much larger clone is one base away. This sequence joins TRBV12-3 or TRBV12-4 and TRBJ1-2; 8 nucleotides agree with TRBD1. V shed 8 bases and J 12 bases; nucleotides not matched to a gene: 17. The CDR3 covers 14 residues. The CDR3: CASGWAGGLYGDTF. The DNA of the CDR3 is TGTGCCAGCGGGTGGGCAGGGGGCTTGTACGGCGACACCTTC.

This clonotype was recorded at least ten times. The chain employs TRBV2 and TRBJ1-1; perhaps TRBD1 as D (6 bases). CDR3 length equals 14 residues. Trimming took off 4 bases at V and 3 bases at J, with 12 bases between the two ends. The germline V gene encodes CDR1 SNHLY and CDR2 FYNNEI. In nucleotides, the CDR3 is TGTGCCAGCAGTGTGGGGCCAGGGGACACTGAAGCTTTCTTT. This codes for CASSVGPGDTEAFF.

The chain's CDR3 is CASSLGFIYGQPMNTEAFF. For the CDR3, the DNA is TGTGCCAGCAGCTTAGGATTCATATACGGGCAGCCTATGAACACTGAAGCTTTCTTT. V is TRBV11-2 and J is TRBJ1-1; D is unresolved. Germline CDR1 and CDR2: SGHAT and FQNNGV. V lost 1 base and J lost 0, with 21 bases in between. CDR3 length: 19 amino acids.

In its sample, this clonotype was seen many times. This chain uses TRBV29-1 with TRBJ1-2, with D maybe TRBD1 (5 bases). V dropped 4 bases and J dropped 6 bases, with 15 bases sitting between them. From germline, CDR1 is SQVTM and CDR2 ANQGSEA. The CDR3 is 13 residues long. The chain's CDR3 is CSVAGWRDDGYTF. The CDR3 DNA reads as TGCAGCGTTGCAGGGTGGCGGGACGATGGCTACACCTTC.

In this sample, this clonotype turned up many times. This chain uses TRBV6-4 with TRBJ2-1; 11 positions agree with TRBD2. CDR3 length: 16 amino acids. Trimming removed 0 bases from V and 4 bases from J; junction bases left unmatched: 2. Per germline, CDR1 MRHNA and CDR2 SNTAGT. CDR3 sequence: CASSDSGTSGYNEQFF. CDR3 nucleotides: TGTGCCAGCAGTGACTCCGGGACTAGCGGATACAATGAGCAGTTCTTC.